A selection of T cell receptor beta chains follows, all from one sample in a study of T cell repertoires in cytomegalovirus infection. TCRdb processed the reads anew with MiXCR; each CDR3 protein has one entry. Of some 400,000 distinct CDR3 sequences in the sample, around 18% are singletons; the top ten hold 7.5% to 9.5%. The specimen sequenced was PBMCs. All receptors derive from a human donor in good health (CMV status not recorded). Some clones in this sample may be carry-over from other donors' samples. Both conserved end residues are part of each CDR3. D genes are given only for firm matches. Rows give clone size only sometimes, using once, few, many, or a class for an expanded clone.

d_gene	abundance	j_gene	v_gene	CDR3nt	CDR3aa
NA	few	TRBJ2-5	TRBV10-3	TGTGCCATCAGTGCCCGCGGGGAAACCCTCGGGGAGACCCAGTACTTC	CAISARGETLGETQYF
NA	many	TRBJ1-2	TRBV12-3/TRBV12-4	TGTGCCAGCAGTTTCAGGGGTAATGGCTACACCTTC	CASSFRGNGYTF
NA	few	TRBJ2-7	TRBV2	TGTGCCAGCAGTGATCGTGGTCAGACGCTCTACGAGCAGTACTTC	CASSDRGQTLYEQYF
NA	few	TRBJ1-1	TRBV11-2	TGTGCCAGCAGCCACCCTGGTGAAGCTTTCTTT	CASSHPGEAFF
NA	NA	TRBJ1-5	TRBV2	TGTGCCAGCAGTGAGCGCAGGGCGGGGGGCTCGAGCAATCAGCCCCAGCATTTT	CASSERRAGGSSNQPQHF
NA	many	TRBJ2-3	TRBV7-8	TGTGCCAGCAGCTTAGGTTTGTCTGCTAGCGCAGATACGCAGTATTTT	CASSLGLSASADTQYF
TRBD2	NA	TRBJ2-3	TRBV19	TGTGCCAGTAGTATAGTTGTGGGAACTAGCGGAACCACAGATACGCAGTATTTT	CASSIVVGTSGTTDTQYF
TRBD2	many	TRBJ2-5	TRBV7-2	TGTGCCAGCAGCTTACCTAGCGGGAGTGCCCTGGGGACCCAGTACTTC	CASSLPSGSALGTQYF
NA	NA	TRBJ2-3	TRBV6-5	TGTGCCAGCAGGCAGCCGAGCACAGATACGCAGTATTTT	CASRQPSTDTQYF
TRBD2	NA	TRBJ2-1	TRBV3-1	TGTGCCAGCAGCCAGCTCCTAGCGGCCTACAATGAGCAGTTCTTC	CASSQLLAAYNEQFF
NA	NA	TRBJ2-1	TRBV3-1	TGTGCCAGCAGCCAAGGGGCGAGCGAGCAGTTCTTC	CASSQGASEQFF
NA	few	TRBJ1-1	TRBV6-6	TGTGCCAGCGGCGAGGGGGGGTCAAACACTGAAGCTTTCTTT	CASGEGGSNTEAFF
TRBD2	many	TRBJ2-1	TRBV7-2	TGTGCCAGCAGCCCTAATTTTGGCGGGAGGAGGGGGGATGAGCAGTTCTTC	CASSPNFGGRRGDEQFF
NA	NA	TRBJ1-1	TRBV14	TGTGGACCAGGGGTTGGCACTGAAGCTTTCTTT	CGPGVGTEAFF
NA	many	TRBJ2-3	TRBV7-2	TGTGCCAGCAGCTTACCAGGGACTTACACAGATACGCAGTATTTT	CASSLPGTYTDTQYF
NA	NA	TRBJ1-1	TRBV5-1	TGCGCCAGCAGTGGGGTGGTGAACACTGAAGCTTTCTTT	CASSGVVNTEAFF
TRBD2	many	TRBJ2-1	TRBV7-2	TGTGCCAGCAGCTTGGGACTAGCGGGGGATGAGCAGTTCTTC	CASSLGLAGDEQFF
NA	NA	TRBJ1-6	TRBV30	TGTGCCTGGAGGGGAGAACTTGGACCCCTCCACTTT	CAWRGELGPLHF
NA	many	TRBJ1-1	TRBV7-2	TGTGCCAGCAGCTTAATGAGCGGGAACACTGAAGCTTTCTTT	CASSLMSGNTEAFF